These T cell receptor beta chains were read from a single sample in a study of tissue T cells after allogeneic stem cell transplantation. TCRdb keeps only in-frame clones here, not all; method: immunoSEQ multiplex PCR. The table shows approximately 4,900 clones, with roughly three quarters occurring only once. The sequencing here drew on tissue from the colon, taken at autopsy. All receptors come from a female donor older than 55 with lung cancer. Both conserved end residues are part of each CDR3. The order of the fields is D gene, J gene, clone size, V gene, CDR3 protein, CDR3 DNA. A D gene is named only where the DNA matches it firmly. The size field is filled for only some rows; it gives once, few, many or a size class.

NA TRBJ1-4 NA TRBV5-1 CASSLLGANEKLFF TGCGCCAGCAGCTTGCTAGGGGCTAATGAAAAACTGTTTTTT
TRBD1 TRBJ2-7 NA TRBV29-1 CSVSRDRVPYEQYF TGCAGCGTTTCCCGGGACAGGGTCCCCTACGAGCAGTACTTC
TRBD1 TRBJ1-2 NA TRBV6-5 CASSYLSGQTYYGYTF TGTGCCAGCAGTTACTTATCGGGACAGACCTACTATGGCTACACCTTC
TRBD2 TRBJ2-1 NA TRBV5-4 CASSRWTSGRVNEQFF TGTGCCAGCAGCCGCTGGACTAGCGGGAGGGTTAATGAGCAGTTCTTC
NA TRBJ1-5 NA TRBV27 CASSFRFGGSQPQHF TGTGCCAGCAGTTTTAGGTTCGGGGGTAGTCAGCCCCAGCATTTT
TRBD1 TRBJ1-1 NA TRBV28 CASGTGVGAFF TGTGCCAGCGGAACAGGGGTCGGGGCTTTCTTT
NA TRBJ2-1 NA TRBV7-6 CASSLSWGEQFF TGTGCCAGCAGCTTAAGTTGGGGTGAGCAGTTCTTC
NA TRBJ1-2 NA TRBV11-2 CASSLRQIGGYTF TGTGCCAGCAGCTTAAGACAGATAGGCGGCTACACCTTC
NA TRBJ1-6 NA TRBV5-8 CASVWAFSYNSPLHF TGTGCCAGCGTTTGGGCCTTCTCCTATAATTCACCCCTCCACTTT
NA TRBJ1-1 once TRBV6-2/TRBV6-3 CASSWGTEAFF TGTGCCAGCAGTTGGGGCACTGAAGCTTTCTTT
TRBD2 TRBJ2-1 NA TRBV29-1 CSVKGTSRFNEQFF TGCAGCGTTAAGGGGACTAGCCGATTCAATGAGCAGTTCTTC
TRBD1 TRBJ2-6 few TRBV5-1 CASSSRGRAVSGANVLTF TGCGCCAGCAGCTCCAGGGGGCGGGCGGTCTCTGGGGCCAACGTCCTGACTTTC
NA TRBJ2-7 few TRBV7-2 CASSPAQPGGYEQYF TGTGCCAGCAGTCCCGCTCAACCCGGGGGCTACGAGCAGTACTTC
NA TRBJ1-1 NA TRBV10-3 CAISEKVNTEAFF TGTGCCATCAGTGAAAAGGTGAACACTGAAGCTTTCTTT
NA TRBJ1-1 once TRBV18 CASSPPPAVNTEAFF TGTGCCAGCTCACCGCCCCCCGCGGTGAACACTGAAGCTTTCTTT
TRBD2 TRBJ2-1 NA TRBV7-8 CASSFSGTGNEQFF TGTGCCAGCAGCTTTAGCGGGACGGGCAATGAGCAGTTCTTC
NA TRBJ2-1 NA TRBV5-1 CASSRDSTSQNEQFF TGCGCCAGCAGCCGGGACTCAACAAGCCAAAATGAGCAGTTCTTC
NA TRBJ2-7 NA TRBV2 CASKAGPYEQYF TGTGCCAGCAAGGCGGGTCCCTACGAGCAGTACTTC
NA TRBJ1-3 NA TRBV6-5 CASSYFGGGDTIYF TGTGCCAGCAGTTACTTTGGTGGGGGGGACACCATATATTTT
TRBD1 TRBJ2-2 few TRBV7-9 CASSSRDSNTGELFF TGTGCCAGCAGCTCCCGGGACAGTAACACCGGGGAGCTGTTTTTT
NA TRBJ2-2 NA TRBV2 CASSWTGTPTGELFF TGTGCCAGCAGTTGGACCGGGACACCAACCGGGGAGCTGTTTTTT
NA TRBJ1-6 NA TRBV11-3 CASSAREGSPLHF TGTGCCAGCAGCGCCCGAGAGGGATCACCCCTCCACTTT
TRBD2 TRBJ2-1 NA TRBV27 CASSRPAGVDEQFF TGTGCCAGCAGTCGCCCAGCGGGGGTCGATGAGCAGTTCTTC
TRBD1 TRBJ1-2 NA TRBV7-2 CASSPRTGNYGYTF TGTGCCAGCAGCCCCAGGACAGGCAACTATGGCTACACCTTC
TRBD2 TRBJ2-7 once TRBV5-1 CASSQKRGIYEQYF TGCGCCAGCAGCCAGAAGCGGGGGATTTACGAGCAGTACTTC
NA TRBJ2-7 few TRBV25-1 CASSESVGYEQYF TGTGCCAGCAGTGAATCCGTCGGGTACGAGCAGTACTTC
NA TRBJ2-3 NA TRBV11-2 CASSFGGTDTQYF TGTGCCAGCAGCTTCGGGGGCACAGATACGCAGTATTTT
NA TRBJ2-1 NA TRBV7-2 CASSSYINVGEQFF TGTGCCAGCAGCTCCTATATAAATGTTGGTGAGCAGTTCTTC
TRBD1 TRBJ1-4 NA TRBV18 CASSEGATGGELFF TGTGCCAGCTCCGAGGGGGCCACAGGGGGAGAACTGTTTTTT
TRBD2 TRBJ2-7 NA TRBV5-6 CASSLGWRGAPYEQYF TGTGCCAGCAGCTTGGGATGGCGGGGGGCCCCCTACGAGCAGTACTTC
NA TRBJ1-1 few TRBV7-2 CASRQGGVSNTEAFF TGTGCCAGCAGGCAAGGGGGGGTCTCGAACACTGAAGCTTTCTTT
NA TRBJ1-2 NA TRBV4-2 CASSPERGEGRGYTF TGTGCCAGCAGCCCCGAAAGAGGAGAGGGGCGAGGCTACACCTTC
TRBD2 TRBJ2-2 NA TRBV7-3 CASSLLAGDTGELFF TGTGCCAGCAGCTTATTAGCGGGAGACACCGGGGAGCTGTTTTTT
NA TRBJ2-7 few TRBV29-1 CSVESGGYEQYF TGCAGCGTTGAATCTGGGGGATACGAGCAGTACTTC
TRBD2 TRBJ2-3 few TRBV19 CASGSGNGGTDTQYF TGTGCCAGTGGTAGCGGGAACGGTGGCACAGATACGCAGTATTTT
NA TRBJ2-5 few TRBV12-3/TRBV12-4 CASSLRGTQYF TGTGCCAGCAGTTTAAGGGGGACCCAGTACTTC
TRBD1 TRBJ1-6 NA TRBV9 CASSQTTGGGNSPLHF TGTGCCAGCAGCCAAACGACAGGGGGCGGTAATTCACCCCTCCACTTT
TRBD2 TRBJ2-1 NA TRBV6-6 CASSTPGLAEGEFF TGTGCCAGCAGTACGCCGGGACTAGCGGAGGGGGAGTTCTTC
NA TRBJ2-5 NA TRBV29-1 CSVEERFLGSSETQYF TGCAGCGTTGAGGAGCGGTTTTTAGGGAGTTCGGAGACCCAGTACTTC
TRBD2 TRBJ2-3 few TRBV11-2 CASSWGSGSTDTQYF TGTGCCAGCAGCTGGGGTAGCGGGAGCACAGATACGCAGTATTTT
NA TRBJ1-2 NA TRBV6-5 CASNIGTSGTGGYTF TGTGCCAGCAATATAGGCACCTCTGGGACCGGAGGCTACACCTTC